This TCR beta chain was captured in a study of blood T cell repertoires in COVID-19 (dated by TCRdb to the early 2020s). With regard to the full study: Samples from collaborators originated in the United States, Italy and Spain and spanned both the acute and convalescent phases of COVID-19. The sample metadata nearly always contained a de-identified subject ID, COVID-19 status, age in years and sex. Samples were obtained from the ongoing ImmuneRACE study (first 160 participants) and from 1,254 subjects provided by 6 global collaborators. The repertoires were released in a freely available public database intended as a resource for research on the immune response to SARS-CoV-2. The dataset comprised deeply sampled blood TCRbeta repertoires from subjects exposed to, actively infected with, or recovered from COVID-19. Where available, HLA class I and class II types were obtained from metadata supplied by the sample provider rather than from assay-based typing. The prospective study material was composed of cDNA or gDNA derived from T cells, B-cell-depleted T cells, or PBMCs.

TCRbeta CDR3 regions were amplified from genomic DNA by means of the immunoSEQ Assay, a bias-controlled multiplex PCR. The original methods were these. Within the assay, amplification of reference gene primers was used to estimate how many nucleated cells each sample contained. To quantify the absolute abundance of each unique TCRbeta CDR3 rearrangement, sequence reads were collapsed and filtered. For each sample, productive Simpson clonality was calculated by taking the square root of Simpson's diversity index across productive rearrangements. TCRdb obtained this table from immuneACCESS and retained in-frame rearrangements with V and J assigned. These tables miss some clones; where compared with another copy, unresolved V genes account for less than half of the shortfall, and the remainder is unexplained. The V and J calls and clone size are taken from that table; D and trimming were inferred from the DNA. In this sample the table shows some 490,000 clones, 75% to 90% of which occur a single time. The ten most abundant clones make up more than 7.5% of the sample.

The CDR3 runs 13 amino acids, cysteine and phenylalanine included. Only the CDR3 portion is preserved as DNA: 39 bases, with reading frame beginning at the first base. V is pruned by 5 bases and J by 5 bases, leaving 6 bases of the junction without a gene match. Taken from the germline V gene (reference sequence), the CDR1 and CDR2 loops are SEHNR and FQNEAQ. Broad study findings and their caveats: Clinical and demographic metadata were provided uncurated, with the amount varying by source and participant.

Enrolling through a virtual design, the prospective study's participants ranged in age from roughly 18 to 95 years and lived across roughly 24 United States geographic areas. In the prospective study, cohorts were assigned on the basis of participant-reported clinical history obtained from a screening survey and a study questionnaire. Recovered participants in ImmuneRACE Cohort 3 were defined by two consecutive negative NP/OP PCR tests, clearance by a healthcare professional, or resolution of symptoms. In the prospective study, whole blood, serum and a nasopharyngeal or oropharyngeal swab were collected from each participant by mobile phlebotomists. Participants in the prospective study had the option to provide additional blood draws and questionnaires over an approximately 2-month period. Prospective study blood samples were shipped either frozen or at room temperature before DNA extraction.

Turning to this clone: What antigen it recognizes has not been identified. Base qualities are missing; no much larger clone stands one base away.

Sequenced: PBMCs or T cells enriched from blood (not recorded which). The receptor was derived from a woman aged 60-75 years who had recovered from COVID-19. The chain uses TRBV7-9 and TRBJ2-7; TRBD1 agrees with 7 junctional bases. The base sequence is TGTGCCAGCAGCGACAGGGAAGACGACGAGCAGTACTTC. Its protein product is CASSDREDDEQYF.